A selection of T cell receptor beta chains follows, all from one sample in a study of blood T cell repertoires in COVID-19. The table came from immunoSEQ multiplex PCR; TCRdb's copy has only in-frame clones and leaves some out. In the table there are 250,000 to 300,000 clones, 84% of which are singletons. The sequencing sample was made of PBMCs or T cells enriched from blood (not recorded which). The receptor set was obtained from a middle-aged man who had recovered from COVID-19. CDR3s include the opening cysteine and the closing phenylalanine or tryptophan. A D gene is named only where the DNA matches it firmly. Only some rows state a clone size, as once, few, many or a class for expanded clones.

>NA|TRBD1|TRBV19|TRBJ1-3
TGTGCCAGTAGTATTCTAACAGGGGGATTACGGTCTGGAAACACCATATATTTT
CASSILTGGLRSGNTIYF
>NA|NA|TRBV5-1|TRBJ2-7
TGCGCCAGCAGCTTGGGGTCGGGAACCGCCCTGCTCTACGAGCAGTACTTC
CASSLGSGTALLYEQYF
>NA|NA|TRBV6-5|TRBJ1-3
TGTGCCAGCAGTCCCCGGAGGTCGGGAAACACCATATATTTT
CASSPRRSGNTIYF
>NA|NA|TRBV6-1|TRBJ1-5
TGTGCCAGCAGTGAGGGAGTACAGCCCCAGCATTTT
CASSEGVQPQHF
>NA|TRBD1|TRBV28|TRBJ2-7
TGTGCCACATGGACAGGAGTCTACGAGCAGTACTTC
CATWTGVYEQYF
>NA|NA|TRBV7-3|TRBJ2-1
TGTGCCAGCAGCTCACAGGGACTACCCTACAATGAGCAGTTCTTC
CASSSQGLPYNEQFF
>NA|NA|TRBV7-8|TRBJ2-7
TGTGCCAGCAGCATTAATAACTACGAGCAGTACTTC
CASSINNYEQYF
>NA|TRBD1|TRBV5-3|TRBJ2-4
TGTGCCAGAAGCTTGCGGCAGGGGGCTCCCAAAAACATTCAGTACTTC
CARSLRQGAPKNIQYF
>NA|TRBD1|TRBV2|TRBJ1-2
TGTGCCAGCAGTGAAGCACAGGGGCTGGGCGGCTACACCTTC
CASSEAQGLGGYTF
>NA|TRBD2|TRBV24-1|TRBJ2-3
TGTGCCACCAGTGATCCCACCCTCCTAGCGGGAGTGAGAGATACGCAGTATTTT
CATSDPTLLAGVRDTQYF
>NA|NA|TRBV30|TRBJ1-3
TGTGCCTGGGGGGCACAGGGCCTATCTGGAAACACCATATATTTT
CAWGAQGLSGNTIYF
>few|NA|TRBV5-1|TRBJ2-5
TGCGCCAGCAGCTTGGCCCCGGAGACCCAGTACTTC
CASSLAPETQYF
>NA|NA|TRBV7-3|TRBJ1-1
TGTGCCAGCAGCCAAAGTGCGTCGAACACTGAAGCTTTCTTT
CASSQSASNTEAFF
>few|NA|TRBV19|TRBJ1-6
TGTGCCAGTAGTATAGACGGAGGTTGGAATTCACCCCTCCACTTT
CASSIDGGWNSPLHF
>NA|NA|TRBV7-9|TRBJ1-2
TGTGCCAGCAGCTTAGCGGAGGGTTCGGGCTACACCTTC
CASSLAEGSGYTF
>NA|TRBD1|TRBV5-1|TRBJ2-7
TGCGCCAGCAGCTCCACCGGGACAGGGATTTCCTACGAGCAGTACTTC
CASSSTGTGISYEQYF
>NA|TRBD2|TRBV2|TRBJ2-3
TGTGCCAGCAGTGGGGGCGGGGGGGCCTTGGATACGCAGTATTTT
CASSGGGGALDTQYF
>NA|TRBD2|TRBV15|TRBJ2-3
TGTGCCACCAGCGCCGGACTAGGCCGTTCAGATACGCAGTATTTT
CATSAGLGRSDTQYF
>NA|NA|TRBV9|TRBJ1-2
TGTGCCAGCAGCATCAGGGGTGTCTATGGCTACACCTTC
CASSIRGVYGYTF
>NA|TRBD1|TRBV29-1|TRBJ2-7
TGCAGCGTCCAACGCGGTAACAGGGGACACAATTACGAGCAGTACTTC
CSVQRGNRGHNYEQYF
>NA|NA|TRBV5-1|TRBJ2-3
TGCGCCAGCATCAGTCTGCCCGGCACAGATACGCAGTATTTT
CASISLPGTDTQYF
>NA|NA|TRBV30|TRBJ2-3
TGTGCCTGGAGTGTACGGGTATACGGTAGCACAGATACGCAGTATTTT
CAWSVRVYGSTDTQYF
>NA|NA|TRBV18|TRBJ2-7
TGTGCCAGCTCACCGAGGCAGCCCTACGAGCAGTACTTC
CASSPRQPYEQYF
>NA|TRBD1|TRBV10-1|TRBJ1-2
TGCGCCAGCAGTGGACCGACAGGGGACGGCTACACCTTC
CASSGPTGDGYTF
>NA|TRBD1|TRBV5-1|TRBJ1-4
TGCGCCAGCAGCTCGGGACGACAGGGGGCTAATGAAAAACTGTTTTTT
CASSSGRQGANEKLFF
>NA|TRBD1|TRBV10-3|TRBJ2-3
TGTGCCATCAGCGGGAAGGACAGGGCGTCAGATACGCAGTATTTT
CAISGKDRASDTQYF
>NA|NA|TRBV6-5|TRBJ1-2
TGTGCCAGCAGGGACCGTCAGGGTGCTGGCTACACCTTC
CASRDRQGAGYTF
>NA|NA|TRBV18|TRBJ2-3
TGTGCCAGCTCACCAACCGCGCAGGGCACTACTAGCACAGATACGCAGTATTTT
CASSPTAQGTTSTDTQYF
>few|TRBD1|TRBV2|TRBJ2-7
TGTGCCAGCAGTCGGGACAGCTTCTACGAGCAGTACTTC
CASSRDSFYEQYF
>NA|TRBD1|TRBV5-6|TRBJ1-3
TGTGCCAGCAGCCCACAGGGGCCCGGAAACACCATATATTTT
CASSPQGPGNTIYF
>few|TRBD2|TRBV11-2|TRBJ2-2
TGTGCCAGCAGCTCCCCCGGCGGGGGGCGGGACACCGGGGAGCTGTTTTTT
CASSSPGGGRDTGELFF
>few|NA|TRBV27|TRBJ2-1
TGTGCCAGCTTGGGACTCCGCTGGTTCTTC
CASLGLRWFF
>NA|TRBD2|TRBV6-5|TRBJ2-5
TGTGCCAGCAGTCAGCTAGCGGGGGGGACCCAGTACTTC
CASSQLAGGTQYF
>NA|TRBD2|TRBV6-4|TRBJ2-3
TGTGCCAGCAGTGTTAGCGGGAGTCGCACAGATACGCAGTATTTT
CASSVSGSRTDTQYF
>NA|TRBD2|TRBV27|TRBJ2-7
TGTGCCAGCAGTCGGGGGGTAACCTACGAGCAGTACTTC
CASSRGVTYEQYF
>NA|NA|TRBV7-9|TRBJ1-6
TGTGCCAGCTCCCCGGGGGGGATTTCTAATTCACCCCTCCACTTT
CASSPGGISNSPLHF
>NA|NA|TRBV12-5|TRBJ1-5
TGTGCTAGTGGTTTGGTACTCGGAGTCAATCAGCCCCAGCATTTT
CASGLVLGVNQPQHF
>NA|TRBD1|TRBV19|TRBJ1-5
TGTGCCAGTAGTATTGAGGGACAGGGTAGTCAGCCCCAGCATTTT
CASSIEGQGSQPQHF
>NA|TRBD1|TRBV7-3|TRBJ2-1
TGTGCCAGCAGCTTGTCAGGGACAGGTGCGTACAATGAGCAGTTCTTC
CASSLSGTGAYNEQFF
>NA|NA|TRBV7-8|TRBJ2-7
TGTGCCAGCAGCCCCCCCGAGGGTGAGCAGTACTTC
CASSPPEGEQYF
>NA|TRBD2|TRBV5-6|TRBJ2-1
TGTGCCAGCATCTGGCGGGGGGAGGCCTACAATGAGCAGTTCTTC
CASIWRGEAYNEQFF
>NA|NA|TRBV30|TRBJ1-2
TGTGCCTGGACGGAGGGGTCCGGTGGCTACACCTTC
CAWTEGSGGYTF
>NA|NA|TRBV4-2|TRBJ2-3
TGTGCCAGCAGCCAAGCGGGAGCAACAGATACGCAGTATTTT
CASSQAGATDTQYF
>NA|TRBD2|TRBV11-1|TRBJ2-7
TGTGCCAGCACGGGGGGGCTCTCCTACGAGCAGTACTTC
CASTGGLSYEQYF
>NA|NA|TRBV7-7|TRBJ1-2
TGTGCTAGCAGCTCCCACGAGACAGGTTCAAATGGCTACACCTTC
CASSSHETGSNGYTF
>NA|TRBD1|TRBV25-1|TRBJ1-2
TGTGCCAGCAGTGAAAAGGGACAGGGGGGGTATGGCTACACCTTC
CASSEKGQGGYGYTF
>few|NA|TRBV5-1|TRBJ2-3
TGCGCCAGCCAAACAGGGCGGGGCACAGATACGCAGTATTTT
CASQTGRGTDTQYF
>NA|NA|TRBV4-2|TRBJ1-2
TGTGCCAGCAGCCAAGAAGGTGGCGGGGGGGGCTATGGCTACACCTTC
CASSQEGGGGGYGYTF
>once|TRBD1|TRBV7-9|TRBJ2-5
TGTGCCAGCACCCTAGCCACGACAGGGAAAGAGACCCAGTACTTC
CASTLATTGKETQYF
>NA|NA|TRBV15|TRBJ2-3
TGTGCCACCAGCAGTGGCCTTTCTAGCACAGATACGCAGTATTTT
CATSSGLSSTDTQYF
>NA|NA|TRBV19|TRBJ1-6
TGTGCCAGTAGCGGTCAGACGGGGAATTCACCCCTCCACTTT
CASSGQTGNSPLHF
>NA|NA|TRBV7-2|TRBJ2-7
TGTGCCAGCAGCTTGAGGCAGAGCTACGAGCAGTACTTC
CASSLRQSYEQYF
>NA|NA|TRBV19|TRBJ1-6
TGTGCCAGTAGTATTGGGGGCGCCGACTCCTATAATTCACCCCTCCACTTT
CASSIGGADSYNSPLHF
>NA|TRBD2|TRBV7-2|TRBJ2-7
TGTGCCAGCAGCTTAAAACGGGAGGTCCCCACCTACGAGCAGTACTTC
CASSLKREVPTYEQYF
>once|NA|TRBV5-8|TRBJ1-2
TGTGCCAGCGTAGCCCAAGGCGGAAGCCCCTATGGCTACACCTTC
CASVAQGGSPYGYTF
>once|NA|TRBV2|TRBJ2-5
TGTGCCAGCCCTCCGGAGGGGGCGCGTGAGACCCAGTACTTC
CASPPEGARETQYF
>NA|TRBD2|TRBV9|TRBJ2-1
TGTGCCAGCAGCGTAGCTCCGACACGAGCGGGAGGGCCGGTTGAGCAGTTCTTC
CASSVAPTRAGGPVEQFF